These 27 T cell receptor beta chains were sequenced from one sample in a study of T cells of healthy individuals. TCRdb used MiXCR to reprocess the 5' RACE reads, holding one entry per CDR3 protein. This table has tens of thousands of distinct CDR3 sequences, 15% to 20% appearing once. The receptors come from a human donor in good health.

In its sample, this clonotype was seen many times. This chain links TRBV6-5 with TRBJ1-1, with D hard to call. Germline V gives CDR1 MNHEY, CDR2 SVGAGI. V was clipped by 0 bases and J by 5 bases, with 7 bases between them. The CDR3 runs 13 residues. The CDR3, as DNA: TGTGCCAGCAGTTACTCCGGGTATACTGAAGCTTTCTTT. Amino acids: CASSYSGYTEAFF.

This clonotype was recorded at least ten times. The V gene is TRBV27, the J gene TRBJ2-6; 7 nucleotides line up with TRBD1. V trimming: 4 bases; J trimming: 2 bases; junction bases outside the gene matches: 2. Germline-derived CDR1 and CDR2 are MNHEY and SMNVEV (reference sequence). The CDR3 runs to 15 residues. CDR3 in amino acids: CASSYRGAGANVLTF. In DNA, the CDR3 is TGTGCCAGCAGTTACAGGGGTGCTGGGGCCAACGTCCTGACTTTC. The full variable domain, in which reference TRBV27 and TRBJ2-6 provide the parts outside the CDR3, is EAQVTQNPRYLITVTGKKLTVTCSQNMNHEYMSWYRQDPGLGLRQIYYSMNVEVTDKGDVPEGYKVSRKEKRNFPLILESPSPNQTSLYFCASSYRGAGANVLTFGAGSRLTVL.

This clonotype was recorded at least ten times. V is TRBV20-1 and J is TRBJ1-6; no clear D. The germline V gene encodes CDR1 DFQATT and CDR2 SNEGSKA (reference sequence). V was trimmed by 0 bases and J by 5 bases, leaving 14 bases between them. The CDR3 length is 16 residues. The CDR3 DNA is TGCAGTGCTAGAGATGGACGGGTCCGTCATAATTCACCCCTCCACTTT. Amino acid sequence: CSARDGRVRHNSPLHF.

This clonotype was counted a few times. V is TRBV7-9 and J is TRBJ1-2; D remains unclear. Germline lookup yields CDR1 SEHNR and CDR2 FQNEAQ (reference sequence). CDR3 size: 15 residues. Trimming stripped 8 bases from V and 1 base from J, with 17 bases between. CDR3 amino acids: CASHDGPTLNYGYTF. The CDR3 DNA sequence: TGTGCCAGCCACGATGGACCCACGCTTAACTATGGCTACACCTTC.

This clonotype was recorded at least ten times. This rearrangement joins TRBV18 to TRBJ1-1, with D uncertain. Trimming shortened V by 8 bases and J by 3 bases, and 13 bases separated the two germline ends. The CDR3 loop spans 13 amino acids. Per the germline V gene, CDR1 is KGHSH and CDR2 is LQKENI. CDR3 DNA sequence: TGTGCCAGCACCCCCCAAGAGGACACTGAAGCTTTCTTT. As protein: CASTPQEDTEAFF.

This chain links TRBV7-6 with TRBJ2-5; D uncertain. The ends were cut back, 0 bases at V and 7 bases at J, with 15 bases in the middle. CDR1 and CDR2 (germline): SGHVS, FNYEAQ. This CDR3 contains 15 residues. The CDR3 here is CASSLAPDPHGTQYF. For the CDR3, the DNA is TGTGCCAGCAGCTTAGCCCCTGACCCTCATGGGACCCAGTACTTC.

The chain joins TRBV12-3 or TRBV12-4 to TRBJ2-3; D is unresolved. Trimming removed 2 bases at V and 5 bases at J, with 11 bases between. This CDR3 comprises 14 residues. The CDR3 is CASSLRSKGDTQYF. CDR3 sequence (DNA): TGTGCCAGCAGTTTAAGGTCCAAAGGAGATACGCAGTATTTT.

This clonotype was counted at least ten times. The chain joins TRBV11-3 to TRBJ2-3, with D maybe TRBD2 (5 bases). CDR1 is SGHNT, CDR2 YENEEA, per germline. The CDR3 is 15 residues long. Deletions cut 1 base from V and 4 bases from J, with 12 bases between. The DNA of the CDR3 is TGTGCCAGCAGCTTAGGGCCCCCCGGGGCAGATACGCAGTATTTT. Translated, it gives CASSLGPPGADTQYF.

The chain is built from TRBV21-1 and TRBJ2-7. TRBV21-1 is tagged as a pseudogene. This CDR3 spans 15 amino acids. CDR3 region: CASSKKGTVSYEQYF. The CDR3, as DNA: TGTGCCAGCAGCAAAAAAGGAACCGTTTCCTACGAGCAGTACTTC.

In this sample, this clonotype turned up many times. The genes are TRBV4-1 and TRBJ1-2; D may be TRBD1 (6 bases). This CDR3 is 13 amino acids long. CDR1 and CDR2 from the germline V gene are MGHRA and YSYEKL. The V end lost 4 bases, the J end lost 8 bases, and 14 bases lay between the germline ends. CDR3 loop: CASSPSGTKGYTF. The CDR3 DNA follows: TGCGCCAGCAGCCCCAGCGGGACAAAAGGCTACACCTTC.

V gene TRBV7-2 combines with J gene TRBJ2-4, with TRBD1 as a possible D gene (6 bases). CDR3 length: 16 amino acids. Trimming pared 1 base from V and 1 base from J, leaving 11 bases between. Germline V CDR1 and CDR2: SGHTA, FQGNSA. CDR3 in amino acids: CASSLGYRAAKNIQYF. The CDR3 region has the DNA TGTGCCAGCAGCTTAGGCTACAGGGCGGCCAAAAACATTCAGTACTTC. Based on the CDR3 plus reference TRBV7-2 and TRBJ2-4, the full variable domain is GAGVSQSPSNKVTEKGKDVELRCDPISGHTALYWYRQSLGQGLEFLIYFQGNSAPDKSGLPSDRFSAERTGGSVSTLTIQRTQQEDSAVYLCASSLGYRAAKNIQYFGAGTRLSVL.

Many counts were recorded for this clonotype. The chain has TRBV29-1 and TRBJ2-5, with TRBD1 as a possible D gene (6 bases). This CDR3 is built from 13 residues. Looked up from germline, CDR1 is SQVTM and CDR2 is ANQGSEA. V gave up 4 bases and J gave up 1 base, with 10 bases separating them. This chain's CDR3 is CSVGGTLQETQYF. The CDR3, as DNA: TGCAGCGTTGGTGGGACACTCCAAGAGACCCAGTACTTC.

The chain carries TRBV6-1 and TRBJ1-1; D unclear. Germline CDR1 reads MNHNS; CDR2 reads SASEGT. V gave up 7 bases and J gave up 7 bases, with 16 bases separating them. This CDR3 comprises 13 residues. The CDR3 nucleotides are TGTGCCAGCACCAAAGTGGCTGCAGTTGAAGCTTTCTTT. Its translation: CASTKVAAVEAFF.

This clonotype was picked up many times. The chain carries TRBV19 and TRBJ2-1; the D gene is possibly TRBD1 (5 bases). This CDR3 is 15 amino acids long. The V end was cut by 0 bases, the J end by 0 bases, with 6 bases between. Per the germline V gene, CDR1 is LNHDA and CDR2 is SQIVND (reference sequence). In DNA, the CDR3 is TGTGCCAGTAGTATAGAGGACAACTCCTACAATGAGCAGTTCTTC. It codes for CASSIEDNSYNEQFF.

In its sample, this clonotype was seen a few times. The genes are TRBV6-4 and TRBJ1-4; D possibly corresponds to TRBD1 (6 bases). CDR3 length: 13 amino acids. Germline V CDR1 and CDR2: MRHNA, SNTAGT. V was pared by 3 bases and J by 8 bases, with 10 bases between. The CDR3 DNA is TGTGCCAGCAGTGAACAGGGAGGCGAAAAACTGTTTTTT. This translates into CASSEQGGEKLFF.

Ten or more counts support this clonotype. J is TRBJ2-4 and V is TRBV29-1; 7 bases fit TRBD1. Germline CDR1 is SQVTM and CDR2 is ANQGSEA. The trim removed 6 bases at V and 0 bases at J, leaving 8 bases unmatched. There are 15 residues in the CDR3. The CDR3 region is CSVTKGARAKNIQYF. The CDR3, as DNA: TGCAGCGTGACAAAGGGGGCGAGAGCCAAAAACATTCAGTACTTC. The full variable domain, rest sourced from reference TRBV29-1 and TRBJ2-4, is SAVISQKPSRDICQRGTSLTIQCQVDSQVTMMFWYRQQPGQSLTLIATANQGSEATYESGFVIDKFPISRPNLTFSTLTVSNMSPEDSSIYLCSVTKGARAKNIQYFGAGTRLSVL.

This clonotype was counted only a few times. The V gene is TRBV2, the J gene TRBJ2-3; D may correspond to TRBD1 or TRBD2 (5 bases each). There are 14 residues in the CDR3. Germline assignment: CDR1 SNHLY and CDR2 FYNNEI. V was shortened by 7 bases and J by 5 bases, with 16 bases between the two germline ends. CDR3 residues: CASTTGLGVDTQYF. The CDR3 coding sequence is TGTGCCAGCACGACTGGACTGGGGGTAGATACGCAGTATTTT.

This clonotype was seen more than once but under ten times. The rearrangement joins TRBV10-1 to TRBJ2-3, with 12 bases that match TRBD2. J was trimmed by 11 bases and V by 6 bases; bases with no gene match: 9. This CDR3 is built from 14 residues. In germline, CDR1 is WNHNN, CDR2 SYGVQD (reference sequence). The CDR3 DNA is TGCGCCAGCAGCGGGACTAGCGGGCTCGAGGAGCAGTATTTT. Translation: CASSGTSGLEEQYF.

Concerning this clonotype: Since a much larger clone is just one base distant, this may be a read error. V is TRBV6-2 or TRBV6-3 and J is TRBJ1-5; weak D call: TRBD1 (5 bases). Germline CDR1 reads MNHEY; CDR2 reads SVGEGT. The CDR3 is made up of 16 amino acids. The CDR3: CANSYRGVVSNQPQHF. The CDR3 DNA reads TGTGCCAACAGTTACCGAGGGGTGGTGAGCAATCAGCCCCAGCATTTT.

The sample holds many counts of this clonotype. The genes are TRBV6-1 and TRBJ2-1, with a weak D call TRBD2 (5 bases). The CDR3 totals 15 residues. CDR1 MNHNS and CDR2 SASEGT come from the germline V gene. V was cut by 6 bases and J by 0 bases, with 12 bases left in between. The CDR3 region is CASSPAVSSYNEQFF. The CDR3 DNA sequence: TGTGCCAGCAGCCCAGCGGTTAGCTCCTACAATGAGCAGTTCTTC.

V and J are TRBV2 and TRBJ2-3; 13 positions match TRBD2. The trim removed 5 bases at V and 2 bases at J, leaving 7 bases unmatched. The CDR3 has 17 amino acids. Germline V gene sequence: CDR1 SNHLY, CDR2 FYNNEI. CDR3 loop: CASSRLAGGHNTDTQYF. The CDR3 DNA reads as TGTGCCAGCAGTAGACTAGCGGGAGGTCATAACACAGATACGCAGTATTTT.

This chain links TRBV20-1 with TRBJ2-4; TRBD2 agrees at 11 bases. Per germline, CDR1 DFQATT and CDR2 SNEGSKA (reference sequence). Trimming at V came to 6 bases and at J to 0 bases, leaving 7 bases not matched to a gene. CDR3 length: 16 amino acids. The CDR3 coding sequence is TGCAGTGCGCCGACTAGCGGGACCCTAGCCAAAAACATTCAGTACTTC. Protein product: CSAPTSGTLAKNIQYF.

V is TRBV7-2 and J is TRBJ2-3; perhaps TRBD1 as D (6 bases). Trimming took 5 bases from V and 4 from J, leaving 16 bases between them. The CDR3 covers 15 residues. Germline CDR1 SGHTA, CDR2 FQGNSA. The CDR3 sequence is CASSQGLRGADTQYF. The CDR3 DNA follows: TGTGCCAGCAGCCAGGGGCTCAGGGGAGCAGATACGCAGTATTTT.

This clonotype was recorded at least ten times. The chain uses TRBV9 and TRBJ2-5; 8 positions match TRBD2. Germline lookup yields CDR1 SGDLS and CDR2 YYNGEE. V lost 5 bases to trimming and J lost 4 bases; unmatched junction nucleotides: 10. This CDR3 has 15 amino acids. The CDR3 sequence: CASSPGAGGGETQYF. The DNA of the CDR3 is TGTGCCAGCAGTCCTGGGGCGGGGGGAGGAGAGACCCAGTACTTC.

This clonotype came up a few times. The chain is built from TRBV27 and TRBJ1-6; 9 nucleotides align to TRBD1. The CDR3 spans 16 residues. V shed 4 bases and J 3 bases; nucleotides not matched to a gene: 4. Germline-derived CDR1 and CDR2 are MNHEY and SMNVEV (reference sequence). The CDR3 sequence: CASSSGQGGYNSPLHF. The CDR3 nucleotides read TGTGCCAGCAGTTCGGGACAGGGCGGCTATAATTCACCCCTCCACTTT.

This clonotype was seen a few times. This rearrangement joins TRBV7-3 to TRBJ2-3; 7 positions match TRBD2. V lost 5 bases to trimming and J lost 4 bases; unmatched junction nucleotides: 9. Germline CDR1 reads SGHTA; CDR2 reads FQGTGA. CDR3 length: 15 residues. The DNA of the CDR3 is TGTGCCAGCAGCCCAATGGGAGGGCGGGCAGATACGCAGTATTTT. Encoded protein: CASSPMGGRADTQYF.

This clonotype was observed many times. This chain links TRBV7-2 with TRBJ2-4; 7 bases agree with TRBD1. There are 16 residues in the CDR3. The ends lost 3 bases at V and 2 bases at J; junction bases unmatched: 7. Germline CDR1 is SGHTA and CDR2 is FQGNSA. CDR3 in amino acids: CASSFPTGNPKNIQYF. The CDR3 DNA follows: TGTGCCAGCAGCTTTCCGACAGGGAACCCCAAAAACATTCAGTACTTC. Variable domain in full (rest from reference TRBV7-2 and TRBJ2-4): GAGVSQSPSNKVTEKGKDVELRCDPISGHTALYWYRQSLGQGLEFLIYFQGNSAPDKSGLPSDRFSAERTGGSVSTLTIQRTQQEDSAVYLCASSFPTGNPKNIQYFGAGTRLSVL.